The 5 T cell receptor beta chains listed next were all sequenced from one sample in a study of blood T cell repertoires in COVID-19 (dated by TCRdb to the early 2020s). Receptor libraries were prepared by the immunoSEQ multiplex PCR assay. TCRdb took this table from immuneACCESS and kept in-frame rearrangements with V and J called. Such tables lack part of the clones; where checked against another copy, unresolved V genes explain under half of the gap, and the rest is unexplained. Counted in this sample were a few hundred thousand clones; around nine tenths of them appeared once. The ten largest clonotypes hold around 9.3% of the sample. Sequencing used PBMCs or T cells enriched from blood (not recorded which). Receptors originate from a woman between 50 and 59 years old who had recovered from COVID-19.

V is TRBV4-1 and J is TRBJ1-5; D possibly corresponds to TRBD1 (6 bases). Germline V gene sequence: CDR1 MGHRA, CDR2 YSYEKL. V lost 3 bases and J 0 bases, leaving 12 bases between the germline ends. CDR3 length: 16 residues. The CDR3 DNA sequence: TGCGCCAGCAGCCACCAGGGGTCCCATAGCAATCAGCCCCAGCATTTT. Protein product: CASSHQGSHSNQPQHF.

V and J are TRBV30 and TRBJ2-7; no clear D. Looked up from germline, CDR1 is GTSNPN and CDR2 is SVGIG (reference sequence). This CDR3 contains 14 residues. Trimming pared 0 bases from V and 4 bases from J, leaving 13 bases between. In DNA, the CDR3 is TGTGCCTGGAGTGTTCTCTTGAGGCGGTACGAGCAGTACTTC. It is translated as CAWSVLLRRYEQYF.

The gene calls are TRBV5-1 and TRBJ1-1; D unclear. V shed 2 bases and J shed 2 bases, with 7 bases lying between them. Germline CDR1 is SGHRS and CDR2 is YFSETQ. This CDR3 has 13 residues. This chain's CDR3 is CASSFRRNTEAFF. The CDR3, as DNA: TGCGCCAGCAGCTTTCGGAGAAACACTGAAGCTTTCTTT. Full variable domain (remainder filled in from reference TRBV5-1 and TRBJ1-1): KAGVTQTPRYLIKTRGQQVTLSCSPISGHRSVSWYQQTPGQGLQFLFEYFSETQRNKGNFPGRFSGRQFSNSRSEMNVSTLELGDSALYLCASSFRRNTEAFFGQGTRLTVV.

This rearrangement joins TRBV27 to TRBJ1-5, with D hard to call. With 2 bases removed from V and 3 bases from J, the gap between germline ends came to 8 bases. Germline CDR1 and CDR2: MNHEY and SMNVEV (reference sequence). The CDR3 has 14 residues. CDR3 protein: CASSLRGNNQPQHF. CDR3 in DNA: TGTGCCAGCAGTTTACGGGGAAACAATCAGCCCCAGCATTTT.

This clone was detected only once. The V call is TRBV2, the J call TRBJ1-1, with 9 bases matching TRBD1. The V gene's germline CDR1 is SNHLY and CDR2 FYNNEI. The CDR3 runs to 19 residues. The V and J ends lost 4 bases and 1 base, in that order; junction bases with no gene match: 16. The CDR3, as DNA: TGTGCCAGCAGTGTTGAACAGGGGGCTGTTCGCCTGGCGAACACTGAAGCTTTCTTT. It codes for CASSVEQGAVRLANTEAFF. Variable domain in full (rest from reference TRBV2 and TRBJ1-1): EPEVTQTPSHQVTQMGQEVILRCVPISNHLYFYWYRQILGQKVEFLVSFYNNEISEKSEIFDDQFSVERPDGSNFTLKIRSTKLEDSAMYFCASSVEQGAVRLANTEAFFGQGTRLTVV.